This passage covers 15 T cell receptor beta chains from one sample sequenced in a study of human T cells and chemical hapten exposure. Time point denoted: pre-sensitization, week 0. Sample treatment: therapeutic diphenylcyclopropenone sensitization with weekly scalp DPC. TCRdb reanalysed the RACE reads using MiXCR and keeps one entry per CDR3 protein. The sample consists of about 61,000 distinct CDR3 sequences, 6.5% to 8.5% of them appearing once. The specimen was whole blood, collected in connection with sensitization to the hapten diphenylcyclopropenone (DPC). Source of these receptors: a woman younger than 45 with alopecia areata. Some clones in this sample may be carry-over from other donors' samples.

In this sample, this clonotype turned up many times. This sequence joins TRBV29-1 and TRBJ1-1, with 7 bases lining up with TRBD1. This CDR3 region has 14 residues. The V segment lost 6 bases and the J segment 3 bases; nucleotides outside the gene matches: 10. Per germline, CDR1 SQVTM and CDR2 ANQGSEA. Here the CDR3 DNA reads TGCAGCGTCAGACAGGGAAACGTTGACACTGAAGCTTTCTTT. Protein sequence: CSVRQGNVDTEAFF.

This clonotype was found many times. The chain combines TRBV5-5 with TRBJ2-7, with D perhaps matching TRBD1 (6 bases). This CDR3 contains 14 residues. The germline CDR1 and CDR2 sequences are SGHKS and YYEKEE (reference sequence). Trimming left V 4 bases short and J 2 bases short, with 13 bases between. The DNA of the CDR3 is TGTGCCAGCAGCCGCTGGGACACCACCTACGAGCAGTACTTC. Translation: CASSRWDTTYEQYF.

Many counts were recorded for this clonotype. This rearrangement joins TRBV20-1 to TRBJ2-3; possible D gene TRBD2, 5 bases. Between the trimmed V and J ends, which lost 5 bases and 5 bases, there was a span of 8 bases. Germline assignment: CDR1 DFQATT and CDR2 SNEGSKA (reference sequence). CDR3 length: 11 residues. The CDR3: CSAGTRDTQYF. DNA for the CDR3: TGCAGTGCTGGAACTAGAGATACGCAGTATTTT.

Many counts were recorded for this clonotype. The chain couples TRBV5-1 to TRBJ2-2; D remains unclear. Germline-derived CDR1 and CDR2 are SGHRS and YFSETQ. The CDR3 sequence is 13 residues long. Trimming pared 0 bases from V and 3 bases from J, leaving 3 bases between. Here the CDR3 DNA reads TGCGCCAGCAGCTTGGGGTACACCGGGGAGCTGTTTTTT. As protein: CASSLGYTGELFF.

The sample holds many counts of this clonotype. The chain has TRBV25-1 and TRBJ2-7; TRBD2 agrees at 10 bases. CDR1 and CDR2 from the germline V gene are MGHDK and SYGVNS. The CDR3 spans 12 residues. With V trimmed by 6 bases and J by 8 bases, 4 bases remained unmatched. The CDR3 protein is CASSEGLAKQYF. The CDR3, as DNA: TGTGCCAGCAGCGAGGGACTAGCGAAGCAGTACTTC.

V usage is TRBV9 and J usage is TRBJ2-7, with D hard to call. Between the trimmed V and J ends, which lost 0 bases and 2 bases, there was a span of 12 bases. This CDR3 is 15 amino acids long. Germline values: CDR1 SGDLS, CDR2 YYNGEE. The CDR3 is CASSVGAGGAYEQYF. The CDR3 DNA sequence: TGTGCCAGCAGCGTAGGGGCAGGTGGGGCCTACGAGCAGTACTTC.

There are a few counts of this clonotype. The V gene is TRBV7-9, the J gene TRBJ1-6; TRBD1 might be the D (5 bases). Trimming stripped 2 bases from V and 5 bases from J, with 19 bases between. Per germline, CDR1 SEHNR and CDR2 FQNEAQ (reference sequence). There are 18 residues in the CDR3. In DNA form, the CDR3 reads TGTGCCAGCAGCTTAACGGGGCTATGGCTTCAGGATAATTCACCCCTCCACTTT. As protein: CASSLTGLWLQDNSPLHF.

This clonotype was observed many times. The chain couples TRBV5-6 to TRBJ2-3; D remains unclear. CDR1 is SGHDT and CDR2 is YYEEEE in the germline V gene. The V end was cut by 0 bases, the J end by 6 bases, with 14 bases between. The CDR3 is 15 amino acids. The CDR3 loop reads CASSLAKWLGDTQYF. CDR3 DNA: TGTGCCAGCAGCTTGGCCAAGTGGCTTGGGGATACGCAGTATTTT.

This clonotype was seen repeatedly, ten times or more. V is TRBV27 and J is TRBJ1-5; D gene uncertain. With 5 bases removed from V and 0 bases from J, the gap between germline ends came to 5 bases. Germline lookup yields CDR1 MNHEY and CDR2 SMNVEV (reference sequence). This CDR3 has 13 amino acids. DNA of the CDR3: TGTGCCAGCAGTCCAATTAGCAATCAGCCCCAGCATTTT. Its translation: CASSPISNQPQHF.

This clonotype was counted many times. This rearrangement joins TRBV29-1 to TRBJ1-1; possibly TRBD1 for D (5 bases). CDR3 length: 13 residues. Per germline, CDR1 SQVTM and CDR2 ANQGSEA. V was trimmed by 3 bases and J by 0 bases, leaving 8 bases between them. CDR3 bases: TGCAGCGTTGAGGGGCAGGTGAACACTGAAGCTTTCTTT. This encodes CSVEGQVNTEAFF.

This clonotype was observed many times. The V gene is TRBV7-3, the J gene TRBJ1-1; 8 bases fit TRBD1. Germline lookup yields CDR1 SGHTA and CDR2 FQGTGA. CDR3 length equals 15 residues. V dropped 5 bases and J dropped 5; count of bases not matched to a gene: 10. In DNA, the CDR3 is TGTGCCAGCAGCCCTAACAGGGGGTCCGCGACTGAAGCTTTCTTT. Translation gives CASSPNRGSATEAFF.

This clonotype was recorded many times. V usage is TRBV13 and J usage is TRBJ2-3, with 7 bases lining up with TRBD2. The V segment lost 4 bases and the J segment 2 bases; nucleotides outside the gene matches: 6. Germline-derived CDR1 and CDR2 are PRHDT and FYEKMQ (reference sequence). The CDR3 is 15 amino acids. CDR3 loop: CASSSISGYTDTQYF. The CDR3 coding sequence is TGTGCCAGCAGCTCGATTAGCGGGTACACAGATACGCAGTATTTT.

This clonotype has more than one count but fewer than ten. The chain couples TRBV29-1 to TRBJ1-1, with D perhaps TRBD1 (6 bases). The germline V gene encodes CDR1 SQVTM and CDR2 ANQGSEA. The CDR3 is 15 residues long. Trimming took off 3 bases at V and 1 base at J, with 15 bases between the two ends. The CDR3 coding sequence is TGCAGCGTTGATCTCCCAGGGGCGCGGAACACTGAAGCTTTCTTT. This codes for CSVDLPGARNTEAFF. The variable domain in full, completed from reference TRBV29-1 and TRBJ1-1, reads SAVISQKPSRDICQRGTSLTIQCQVDSQVTMMFWYRQQPGQSLTLIATANQGSEATYESGFVIDKFPISRPNLTFSTLTVSNMSPEDSSIYLCSVDLPGARNTEAFFGQGTRLTVV.

The V and J genes are TRBV6-6 and TRBJ2-7; TRBD1 aligns across 8 bases. Germline CDR1 MNHNY, CDR2 SVGAGI (reference sequence). The CDR3 extends over 15 amino acids. V gave up 7 bases and J gave up 2 bases; unmatched junction bases: 10. The CDR3 nucleotides read TGTGCCAGCAACAACCTTGGACAGGGTGCCTACGAGCAGTACTTC. This encodes CASNNLGQGAYEQYF.

This clonotype was detected a few times. The chain is built from TRBV29-1 and TRBJ1-1, with 7 positions matching TRBD1. V dropped 7 bases and J dropped 0; count of bases not matched to a gene: 5. The CDR3 totals 13 residues. Germline CDR1 and CDR2: SQVTM and ANQGSEA. The CDR3 region has the DNA TGCAGCGCAGGGACAGTCATGAACACTGAAGCTTTCTTT. This codes for CSAGTVMNTEAFF.